The sequence of this T cell receptor (beta chain) was determined in a study of blood T cell repertoires in COVID-19. The method was immunoSEQ multiplex PCR; TCRdb's version includes in-frame clones alone and lacks a portion of them. The sample holds some 300,000 clones, about nine tenths seen once. The germline V gene has CDR1 MNHEY and CDR2 SMNVEV (reference sequence). The CDR3 loop spans 14 amino acids. V was clipped by 4 bases and J by 0 bases, with 9 bases between them. This clone is a singleton in its sample. The clonotype originates from a woman aged 50 to 60 with COVID-19, enrolled during active disease. The sequenced material came from peripheral blood. V and J are TRBV27 and TRBJ1-1; D unresolved. CDR3 DNA sequence: TGTGCCAGCAGTTCCTTACAAGTGAACACTGAAGCTTTCTTT. This sequence encodes CASSSLQVNTEAFF.